These 21 T cell receptor beta chains share one sample of origin, sequenced in a study of T cell changes during pregnancy in multiple sclerosis. The table came from immunoSEQ multiplex PCR; TCRdb's copy has only in-frame clones and leaves some out. Among tens of thousands of clones listed, over 90% were seen once. The material was peripheral blood, obtained in the third trimester of pregnancy. All receptors come from a female donor with multiple sclerosis, enrolled in a pregnancy study.

This chain joins TRBV2 and TRBJ2-5; 10 bases are shared with TRBD1. The DNA end is a closer match to TRBJ2-7, so the J assignment may be wrong. This CDR3 has 14 amino acids. Germline values: CDR1 SNHLY, CDR2 FYNNEI. For the CDR3, the DNA is TGTGCCAGCAGTGAACCAAGGGACAGGGGCGAGCAGTACTTC. Translating it yields CASSEPRDRGEQYF.

This clone was found once. The chain joins TRBV9 to TRBJ2-3; 10 nucleotides line up with TRBD2. From germline, CDR1 is SGDLS and CDR2 YYNGEE. V shed 4 bases, J shed 2 bases, and the junction held 7 bases outside the gene matches. The length of the CDR3 is 16 residues. Here the CDR3 DNA reads TGTGCCAGCAGCTTCACTAGCGGGGCAAACACAGATACGCAGTATTTT. Its protein product is CASSFTSGANTDTQYF. The whole variable domain, remainder taken from reference TRBV9 and TRBJ2-3, is DSGVTQTPKHLITATGQRVTLRCSPRSGDLSVYWYQQSLDQGLQFLIQYYNGEERAKGNILERFSAQQFPDLHSELNLSSLELGDSALYFCASSFTSGANTDTQYFGPGTRLTVL.

The V and J genes are TRBV4-2 and TRBJ1-3; the D is unclear. Germline V gives CDR1 LGHNA, CDR2 YNFKEQ. The CDR3 sequence is 15 residues long. V was clipped by 3 bases and J by 0 bases, with 9 bases between them. The DNA for the CDR3 is TGTGCCAGCAGCCAGGCCACAGACTCTGGAAACACCATATATTTT. This gives the protein CASSQATDSGNTIYF.

Only one count was recorded for this clone. The rearrangement joins TRBV5-1 to TRBJ1-2; 9 bases fit TRBD1. Trimming at V came to 0 bases and at J to 0 bases, leaving 9 bases not matched to a gene. The germline V gene has CDR1 SGHRS and CDR2 YFSETQ. The CDR3 is 18 amino acids. The CDR3 loop reads CASSLALYRGRSNYGYTF. The CDR3 nucleotides read TGCGCCAGCAGCTTGGCCCTTTACAGGGGGCGATCTAACTATGGCTACACCTTC.

This clone has just one count. The genes are TRBV5-1 and TRBJ2-2; D remains unclear. CDR3 length: 14 amino acids. Trimming took off 6 bases at V and 1 base at J, with 10 bases between the two ends. Per germline, CDR1 SGHRS and CDR2 YFSETQ. Written as DNA, the CDR3 is TGCGCCAGCATGAGCTTCCAGAACACCGGGGAGCTGTTTTTT. Amino acids: CASMSFQNTGELFF.

The rearrangement joins TRBV27 to TRBJ2-3; 12 bases line up with TRBD2. After removal of 5 bases from V and 2 bases from J, the junction contained 8 bases not matched to a gene. Germline assignment: CDR1 MNHEY and CDR2 SMNVEV (reference sequence). This CDR3 contains 17 residues. Here the CDR3 reads CASSPRTSGTSTDTQYF. CDR3 coding DNA: TGTGCCAGCAGTCCGCGGACTAGCGGGACATCCACAGATACGCAGTATTTT.

This chain uses TRBV10-2 with TRBJ2-7, with D unresolved. Per germline, CDR1 WSHSY and CDR2 SAAADI. The CDR3 extends over 14 amino acids. The V and J ends lost 4 bases and 0 bases respectively, with 10 bases between them. CDR3 sequence: CASSGSLHSYEQYF. Written as DNA, the CDR3 is TGCGCCAGCAGTGGCAGTTTGCACTCCTACGAGCAGTACTTC.

The CDR3 sequence: CASSLGGSNQPQHF. In DNA, the CDR3 is TGTGCCAGCAGCTTAGGGGGTAGCAATCAGCCCCAGCATTTT. The chain links TRBV5-4 to TRBJ1-5; a possible D gene is TRBD1 (6 bases). Germline V gene lookup returns CDR1 SGHNT and CDR2 YYREEE (reference sequence). V dropped 2 bases and J dropped 0 bases, with 6 bases sitting between them. The CDR3 runs to 14 residues.

V and J are TRBV10-3 and TRBJ2-5, with 7 bases matching TRBD2. The CDR3 sequence is 12 residues long. J lost 2 bases, V lost 10 bases, and 4 bases had no gene match. Per the germline V gene, CDR1 is ENHRY and CDR2 is SYGVKD. CDR3 loop: CATRGVQETQYF. The CDR3 DNA reads as TGTGCCACTCGGGGGGTTCAAGAGACCCAGTACTTC.

This chain links TRBV5-1 with TRBJ2-6, with 9 bases identical to TRBD1. The junction had 8 bases not matched to a gene; V was cut back by 4 bases and J by 0 bases. CDR1 and CDR2 from the germline V gene are SGHRS and YFSETQ. The CDR3 has 18 residues. In DNA form, the CDR3 reads TGCGCCAGCAGCATCGACAGGGGGTCATTCTCTGGGGCCAACGTCCTGACTTTC. Amino acids: CASSIDRGSFSGANVLTF.

This chain uses TRBV7-9 with TRBJ2-7; perhaps TRBD2 as D (6 bases). This CDR3 has 16 amino acids. Germline values: CDR1 SEHNR, CDR2 FQNEAQ (reference sequence). Trimming pared 5 bases from V and 3 bases from J, leaving 20 bases between. The CDR3 protein is CASSAGAGLGHYEQYF. CDR3 coding DNA: TGTGCCAGCAGCGCCGGGGCGGGACTTGGGCACTACGAGCAGTACTTC.

The V call is TRBV2, the J call TRBJ2-7; D may be TRBD1 (6 bases). V was clipped by 0 bases and J by 2 bases, with 14 bases between them. The CDR3 consists of 16 residues. Germline lookup yields CDR1 SNHLY and CDR2 FYNNEI. This CDR3 reads CASSEARVGTTYEQYF. The CDR3 DNA sequence: TGTGCCAGCAGTGAAGCCCGGGTTGGGACAACCTACGAGCAGTACTTC. The full variable domain, rest sourced from reference TRBV2 and TRBJ2-7, is EPEVTQTPSHQVTQMGQEVILRCVPISNHLYFYWYRQILGQKVEFLVSFYNNEISEKSEIFDDQFSVERPDGSNFTLKIRSTKLEDSAMYFCASSEARVGTTYEQYFGPGTRLTVT.

V usage is TRBV6-6 and J usage is TRBJ2-2; TRBD1 agrees at 7 bases. This CDR3 is 14 amino acids long. Germline CDR1 reads MNHNY; CDR2 reads SVGAGI (reference sequence). The ends lost 6 bases at V and 7 bases at J; junction bases unmatched: 8. The CDR3 DNA follows: TGTGCCAGCAGCCCGACAGGGCGGGTCGGGGAGCTGTTTTTT. Protein: CASSPTGRVGELFF.

The J gene is TRBJ2-1, the V gene TRBV27; weak D call: TRBD1 (6 bases). Germline CDR1 and CDR2: MNHEY and SMNVEV (reference sequence). Deletions cut 2 bases from V and 6 bases from J, with 8 bases between. This CDR3 is built from 13 residues. The CDR3 bases are TGTGCCAGCAGTTTAGGGACACTCAATGAGCAGTTCTTC. Translating it yields CASSLGTLNEQFF.

The chain recombines TRBV5-4 with TRBJ1-4; 8 bases agree with TRBD1. Germline lookup yields CDR1 SGHNT and CDR2 YYREEE (reference sequence). This CDR3 region has 16 residues. V was pared by 2 bases and J by 5 bases, with 8 bases of the junction left unmatched. Here the CDR3 DNA reads TGTGCCAGCAGCTTTGGTCGGAGGACAGGGAATGAAAAACTGTTTTTT. Translating it yields CASSFGRRTGNEKLFF.

The chain couples TRBV5-4 to TRBJ2-7; 7 bases map to TRBD1. V gave up 4 bases and J gave up 6 bases; unmatched junction bases: 16. The CDR3 has 16 amino acids. Per the germline V gene, CDR1 is SGHNT and CDR2 is YYREEE (reference sequence). The CDR3 nucleotides are TGTGCCAGCAGCGTAAACAAAGGGGGCCAGTCTCGCGAGCAGTACTTC. Its translation: CASSVNKGGQSREQYF.

The chain uses TRBV4-1 and TRBJ2-7; D possibly corresponds to TRBD2 (5 bases). CDR3 length equals 15 residues. Trimming took off 1 base at V and 1 base at J, with 11 bases between the two ends. Germline-derived CDR1 and CDR2 are MGHRA and YSYEKL. CDR3 residues: CASSQAYEGSYEQYF. The CDR3 DNA reads TGCGCCAGCAGCCAAGCGTATGAGGGATCCTACGAGCAGTACTTC.

The chain carries TRBV28 and TRBJ2-7; 9 bases align to TRBD1. CDR1 is MDHEN and CDR2 is SYDVKM in the germline V gene. J lost 7 bases, V lost 3 bases, and 7 bases had no gene match. The CDR3 has 14 amino acids. The CDR3 DNA reads as TGTGCCAGCAGTTTCACCGGGACAGGGCTTGAGCAGTACTTC. Amino acid sequence: CASSFTGTGLEQYF.

This clone occurred a few times. The chain is built from TRBV18 and TRBJ1-1, with TRBD1 matching 8 bases. CDR1 KGHSH and CDR2 LQKENI come from the germline V gene. Losses at the gene ends were 3 bases for V and 0 bases for J; bases not matched to a gene: 6. The CDR3 is 16 residues long. The CDR3 sequence: CASSPETGVMNTEAFF. The CDR3 DNA reads TGTGCCAGCTCACCGGAGACAGGGGTTATGAACACTGAAGCTTTCTTT.

J is TRBJ2-7 and V is TRBV5-6, with D maybe TRBD2 (6 bases). CDR1 SGHDT and CDR2 YYEEEE come from the germline V gene. V was trimmed by 5 bases and J by 6 bases, leaving 15 bases between them. CDR3 size: 13 residues. The CDR3, as DNA: TGTGCCAGCAGTTCGGGGGTAGGGATCGAGCAGTACTTC. Protein product: CASSSGVGIEQYF.

The CDR3 DNA sequence: TGTGCCAGCCGGCCGGGGGGTAACTATGGCTACACCTTC. Encoded protein: CASRPGGNYGYTF. This chain connects TRBV5-4 to TRBJ1-2, with D possibly being TRBD1 (5 bases). This CDR3 region has 13 residues. Trimming took off 7 bases at V and 1 base at J, with 11 bases between the two ends. CDR1 and CDR2 (germline): SGHNT, YYREEE (reference sequence).